Below are 7 T cell receptor beta chains sequenced from a single sample in a study of blood T cells in healthy people across ages. Next came a second PCR, run for about 7 to 12 cycles, which used a sample-barcoded 5' primer along with a J-beta primer mix. Each CDR3 protein gets one entry after TCRdb re-called the 5' RACE reads with MiXCR. Counted here are about 930,000 distinct CDR3 sequences, about 29% occurring once; the ten biggest clones make up around 9.6%. These data were also filed under a second study, of T cells of mothers and their children.

Source material: blood. The receptors derive from a woman in her thirties or forties in good health.

This clonotype was detected only a few times. The V call is TRBV20-1, the J call TRBJ1-5; 9 bases are a match to TRBD1. The CDR3 sequence is 13 residues long. The germline V gene has CDR1 DFQATT and CDR2 SNEGSKA (reference sequence). Germline trimming cut 5 bases from V and 6 bases from J; bases unmatched to any gene: 5. CDR3 nucleotides: TGCAGTGCTTGGGGGACAGGGAGTCAGCCCCAGCATTTT. Translating it yields CSAWGTGSQPQHF.

The gene calls are TRBV25-1 and TRBJ2-1; tentative D call: TRBD2 (7 bases). Per the germline V gene, CDR1 is MGHDK and CDR2 is SYGVNS. V was cut by 8 bases and J by 10 bases, with 18 bases left in between. The CDR3 spans 13 residues. The CDR3 here is CASVGGALGEQFF. The CDR3 nucleotides are TGTGCCAGCGTAGGGGGGGCCTTAGGGGAGCAGTTCTTC. The full variable domain, in which reference TRBV25-1 and TRBJ2-1 provide the parts outside the CDR3, is EADIYQTPRYLVIGTGKKITLECSQTMGHDKMYWYQQDPGMELHLIHYSYGVNSTEKGDLSSESTVSRIRTEHFPLTLESARPSHTSQYLCASVGGALGEQFFGPGTRLTVL.

In DNA, the CDR3 is TGTGCCAGCAGTTACGGGGCGACAGGGGCAAGTTCACCCCTCCACTTT. Its translation: CASSYGATGASSPLHF. V gene TRBV6-6 combines with J gene TRBJ1-6; the match to TRBD1 covers 8 bases. Trimming cost V 2 bases and J 9 bases; bases outside gene matches: 9. Germline loops: CDR1 MNHNY, CDR2 SVGAGI (reference sequence). The CDR3 runs 16 residues.

The sample holds many counts of this clonotype. The chain joins TRBV12-3 or TRBV12-4 to TRBJ1-1, with a weak D call TRBD1 (6 bases). Trimming removed 8 bases at V and 0 bases at J, with 7 bases between. The CDR3 is made up of 12 amino acids. CDR3 loop: CASGTMNTEAFF. The CDR3 coding sequence is TGTGCCAGCGGGACAATGAACACTGAAGCTTTCTTT.

The genes are TRBV28 and TRBJ1-2, with D tentatively TRBD1 (6 bases). Germline assignment: CDR1 MDHEN and CDR2 SYDVKM. V was cut by 6 bases and J by 4 bases, with 15 bases left in between. The CDR3 has 14 amino acids. The CDR3 sequence is CASRVRGGGYGYTF. CDR3 in DNA: TGTGCCAGCAGGGTTCGGGGGGGCGGCTATGGCTACACCTTC.

This clonotype was seen at least ten times. This sequence joins TRBV3-1 and TRBJ2-7, with 9 bases identical to TRBD2. J lost 1 base, V lost 3 bases, and 1 base had no gene match. The CDR3 covers 14 residues. CDR1 is LGHDT and CDR2 is YNNKEL in the germline V gene (reference sequence). Here the CDR3 DNA reads TGTGCCAGCAGCCAGCTAGCGGGGTCCTACGAGCAGTACTTC. This sequence encodes CASSQLAGSYEQYF.

Ten or more counts support this clonotype. The chain uses TRBV27 and TRBJ2-7, with D possibly TRBD1 on 5 matching bases. Germline-derived CDR1 and CDR2 are MNHEY and SMNVEV (reference sequence). This CDR3 is 17 amino acids long. Trimming shortened V by 0 bases and J by 3 bases, and 18 bases separated the two germline ends. The DNA for the CDR3 is TGTGCCAGCAGTTTATCGTCATACTGGACAAGGAACTACGAGCAGTACTTC. This gives the protein CASSLSSYWTRNYEQYF.